The 20 T cell receptor beta chains presented below share a single source sample, sequenced in a study of control samples from healthy donors and cancer patients. The table came from immunoSEQ multiplex PCR; TCRdb's copy has only in-frame clones and leaves some out. The table lists fewer than 40,000 clones, approximately 93% of them singletons. Sequenced: blood. The receptors were gathered from a man aged 55 to 70 in good health.

The J gene is TRBJ2-7, the V gene TRBV11-2; 7 bases line up with TRBD1. The length of the CDR3 is 14 residues. The trim removed 4 bases at V and 5 bases at J, leaving 8 bases unmatched. Germline V CDR1 and CDR2: SGHAT, FQNNGV. CDR3 DNA: TGTGCCAGCAGCTCCGTACAGGGGCGGAACGAGCAGTACTTC. Translated, it gives CASSSVQGRNEQYF.

V is TRBV11-2 and J is TRBJ2-7; D call uncertain. Trimming took 1 base from V and 2 from J, leaving 9 bases between them. Germline values: CDR1 SGHAT, CDR2 FQNNGV. The CDR3 covers 14 residues. The DNA for the CDR3 is TGTGCCAGCAGCTTAGGCGTGGGCCCCTACGAGCAGTACTTC. Its protein product is CASSLGVGPYEQYF.

The chain carries TRBV28 and TRBJ1-2; a possible D gene is TRBD1 (6 bases). The germline V gene encodes CDR1 MDHEN and CDR2 SYDVKM. The CDR3 is 12 residues long. V was cut by 5 bases and J by 6 bases, with 10 bases left in between. CDR3 in DNA: TGTGCCAGCAGTCGGACAGACAATGGCTACACCTTC. Translating it yields CASSRTDNGYTF.

The rearrangement links TRBV9 to TRBJ2-7; D is uncertain. V shed 0 bases and J shed 3 bases, with 7 bases lying between them. CDR3 length equals 13 residues. Germline CDR1 is SGDLS and CDR2 is YYNGEE. CDR3 residues: CASSVEDGYEQYF. CDR3 coding DNA: TGTGCCAGCAGCGTAGAGGATGGCTACGAGCAGTACTTC.

V usage is TRBV5-1 and J usage is TRBJ1-2; TRBD1 matches 8 bases. The trim removed 4 bases at V and 4 bases at J, leaving 6 bases unmatched. CDR1 is SGHRS, CDR2 YFSETQ, per germline. This CDR3 contains 14 residues. The CDR3, as DNA: TGCGCCAGCAGCCAACCGGGACAGGCCTATGGCTACACCTTC. This codes for CASSQPGQAYGYTF.

The chain joins TRBV7-9 to TRBJ1-5; D ambiguous. Germline-derived CDR1 and CDR2 are SEHNR and FQNEAQ (reference sequence). V was trimmed by 6 bases and J by 0 bases, leaving 9 bases between them. There are 14 residues in the CDR3. The DNA of the CDR3 is TGTGCCAGCAGTCAGGACGGTAGCAATCAGCCCCAGCATTTT. Encoded protein: CASSQDGSNQPQHF. The whole variable domain, filled in from reference TRBV7-9 and TRBJ1-5, reads DTGVSQNPRHKITKRGQNVTFRCDPISEHNRLYWYRQTLGQGPEFLTYFQNEAQLEKSRLLSDRFSAERPKGSFSTLEIQRTEQGDSAMYLCASSQDGSNQPQHFGDGTRLSIL.

The gene calls are TRBV12-3 or TRBV12-4 and TRBJ2-5; D might be TRBD2 (6 bases). Trimming cost V 6 bases and J 5 bases, with 13 bases left between them. This CDR3 is built from 13 residues. The CDR3 nucleotides are TGTGCCAGCAGACCGCCGGGGAGGGAGACCCAGTACTTC. It specifies CASRPPGRETQYF.

The CDR3 spells CASETQYF. CDR3 nucleotide sequence: TGTGCCAGCGAGACCCAGTACTTC. The V and J genes are TRBV7-9 and TRBJ2-5; D remains unclear. The CDR3 is made up of 8 amino acids. V was clipped by 8 bases and J by 5 bases, with 0 bases between them. Per germline, CDR1 SEHNR and CDR2 FQNEAQ (reference sequence).

The chain links TRBV6-5 to TRBJ2-7; TRBD1 agrees at 9 bases. The CDR3 is 15 amino acids. Germline V gene sequence: CDR1 MNHEY, CDR2 SVGAGI. Trimming took 5 bases from V and 2 from J; bases not matched to a gene: 7. CDR3: CASSRTGTGTYEQYF. For the CDR3, the DNA is TGTGCCAGCAGTCGGACCGGGACAGGGACCTACGAGCAGTACTTC.

This chain uses TRBV24-1 with TRBJ2-5, with a possible D match to TRBD1 (5 bases). Germline V gene data show CDR1 as KGHDR and CDR2 as SFDVKD. V was trimmed by 4 bases and J by 5 bases, leaving 7 bases between them. The CDR3 is 12 residues long. DNA of the CDR3: TGTGCCACCAGTGACTCAGGGGAGACCCAGTACTTC. It yields the protein CATSDSGETQYF.

The V and J genes are TRBV5-1 and TRBJ1-2, with D unclear. V was shortened by 4 bases and J by 7 bases, with 14 bases between the two germline ends. The CDR3 length is 13 residues. Germline V gives CDR1 SGHRS, CDR2 YFSETQ. The CDR3: CASSPLRHFGYTF. CDR3 nucleotides: TGCGCCAGCAGCCCTCTCCGACACTTTGGCTACACCTTC.

This clone was seen only once. The chain uses TRBV7-2 and TRBJ2-7, with 8 bases matching TRBD1. CDR1 and CDR2 from the germline V gene are SGHTA and FQGNSA. J gave up 1 base and V 5 bases, and 13 bases lay outside the gene matches. This CDR3 is 17 amino acids long. The CDR3 nucleotides read TGTGCCAGCAGCCGCCGACCGGGACAGGCTAATTCCTACGAGCAGTACTTC. It codes for CASSRRPGQANSYEQYF.

A single count supports this clone. The CDR3 coding sequence is TGTGCCAGCAGTGAATATGTGAAGGGACAGCCCTATGGCTACACCTTC. Amino acid sequence: CASSEYVKGQPYGYTF. The rearrangement links TRBV25-1 to TRBJ1-2; 7 bases are shared with TRBD1. The length of the CDR3 is 16 residues. The germline V gene encodes CDR1 MGHDK and CDR2 SYGVNS. The J segment lost 4 bases and the V segment lost 0 bases, leaving 8 bases of the junction unmatched.

This clone was seen only once. V usage is TRBV10-3 and J usage is TRBJ2-1, with TRBD2 matching over 7 bases. Trimming removed 8 bases from V and 9 bases from J; junction bases left unmatched: 7. The CDR3 consists of 12 residues. Germline V CDR1 and CDR2: ENHRY, SYGVKD. The CDR3 DNA follows: TGTGCCATCGCTACTAGCGCAGGTGAGCAGTTCTTC. This encodes CAIATSAGEQFF.

V and J are TRBV6-2 or TRBV6-3 and TRBJ1-1, with a tentative D call TRBD1 (6 bases). The CDR3 consists of 16 residues. V was shortened by 2 bases and J by 9 bases, with 22 bases between the two germline ends. The germline V gene encodes CDR1 MNHEY and CDR2 SVGEGT. The CDR3 DNA reads TGTGCCAGCAGTTACGGGGGCCAGCAGAACCGGGGGCAAGCTTTCTTT. This codes for CASSYGGQQNRGQAFF.

The gene calls are TRBV7-6 and TRBJ2-7, with D tentatively TRBD2 (5 bases). CDR3 size: 15 residues. V was cut by 1 base and J by 0 bases, with 10 bases left in between. Germline V gene lookup returns CDR1 SGHVS and CDR2 FNYEAQ. CDR3 sequence (DNA): TGTGCCAGCAGCTTAGAAGCGGCGGACTCCTACGAGCAGTACTTC. As protein: CASSLEAADSYEQYF.

The rearrangement links TRBV6-5 to TRBJ1-5; D might be TRBD1 (6 bases). V shed 6 bases and J shed 6 bases, with 15 bases lying between them. Per the germline V gene, CDR1 is MNHEY and CDR2 is SVGAGI. The CDR3 covers 14 residues. The CDR3 nucleotides read TGTGCCAGCAGCCCCGACAGGACCGCTCAGCCCCAGCATTTT. It codes for CASSPDRTAQPQHF.

V and J are TRBV7-2 and TRBJ2-5; D gene ambiguous. V dropped 5 bases and J dropped 0 bases, with 10 bases sitting between them. The CDR3 extends over 14 amino acids. Germline V gives CDR1 SGHTA, CDR2 FQGNSA. The CDR3 sequence: CASSVSRNQETQYF. The CDR3 DNA follows: TGTGCCAGCAGCGTGTCTAGGAACCAAGAGACCCAGTACTTC.

The chain is built from TRBV9 and TRBJ1-5, with D hard to call. The germline V gene has CDR1 SGDLS and CDR2 YYNGEE. This CDR3 contains 15 residues. Trimming removed 0 bases at V and 0 bases at J, with 7 bases between. The CDR3 DNA is TGTGCCAGCAGCGTAGGGGAGGGTAGCAATCAGCCCCAGCATTTT. It encodes CASSVGEGSNQPQHF.

The V call is TRBV3-1 (or the pseudogene TRBV3-2), the J call TRBJ1-5; 7 nucleotides match TRBD1. Per germline, CDR1 LGHDT and CDR2 YNNKEL (reference sequence). The CDR3 is 12 residues long. V trimming: 5 bases; J trimming: 9 bases; junction bases outside the gene matches: 4. The DNA for the CDR3 is TGTGCCAGCAGCGACAGGGTCGGGCCCCAGCATTTT. It specifies CASSDRVGPQHF.